This TCR beta chain was found in a study of cytomegalovirus exposure and HLA in healthy donors. Trimming cost V 2 bases and J 0 bases, with 10 bases left between them. Germline V CDR1 and CDR2: SGHVS, FQNEAQ. This CDR3 spans 15 amino acids. Whereas donors were nominally healthy upon sampling, unrecorded immune exposures were probable. A multiplex PCR was run with 60 Vbeta primers and 13 Jbeta primers. Authors' analysis steps: In a later analysis, some 10 million of tens of millions of unique beta chains occurred in at least two donors. Sequenced by immunoSEQ multiplex PCR; TCRdb stores in-frame clones only, minus some. V and J calls and clone size are copied from that table; D and trimming were computed from the DNA. Its listing shows about 140,000 clones. Study-wide points: 16,951 TCR beta sequences were associated with HLA alleles at 0.05 false discovery rate in a later analysis.

A word on this clone: Its antigen is as yet unknown.

The chain links TRBV7-8 to TRBJ1-1, with D hard to call. This TCR was recovered from a woman aged 18 to 35 in good health and CMV-seronegative. Sequences were obtained from PBMCs. CDR3 protein: CASSLREGLNTEAFF. The CDR3 DNA is TGTGCCAGCAGCTTAAGGGAGGGCTTGAACACTGAAGCTTTCTTT.